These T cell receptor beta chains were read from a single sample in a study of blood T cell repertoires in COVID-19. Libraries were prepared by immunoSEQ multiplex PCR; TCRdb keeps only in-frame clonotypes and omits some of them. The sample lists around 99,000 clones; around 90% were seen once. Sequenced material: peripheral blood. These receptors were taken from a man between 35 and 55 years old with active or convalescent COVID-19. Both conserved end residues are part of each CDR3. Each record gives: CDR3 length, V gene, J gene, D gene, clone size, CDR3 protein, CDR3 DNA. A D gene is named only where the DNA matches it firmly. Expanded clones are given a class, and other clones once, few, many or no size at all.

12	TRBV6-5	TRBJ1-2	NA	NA	CASSNRNYGYTF	TGTGCCAGCAGTAACAGAAACTATGGCTACACCTTC
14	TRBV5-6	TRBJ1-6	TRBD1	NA	CASSPWDRVSPLHF	TGTGCCAGCAGCCCCTGGGACAGGGTTTCACCCCTCCACTTT
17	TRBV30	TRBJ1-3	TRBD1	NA	CAWKADRGLHSGNTIYF	TGTGCCTGGAAAGCTGACAGGGGGCTTCACTCTGGAAACACCATATATTTT
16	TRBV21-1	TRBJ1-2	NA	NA	CASSKVWGRLEYGYTF	TGTGCCAGCAGCAAAGTGTGGGGGCGCTTGGAGTATGGCTACACCTTC
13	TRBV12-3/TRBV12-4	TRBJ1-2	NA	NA	CASMRGTVLGYTF	TGTGCCAGCATGAGAGGGACTGTCCTTGGCTACACCTTC
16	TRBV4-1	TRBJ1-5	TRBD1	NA	CASSQEGTGRKQPQHF	TGCGCCAGCAGCCAAGAAGGGACAGGGAGAAAACAGCCCCAGCATTTT
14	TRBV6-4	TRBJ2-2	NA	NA	CASSGGLNTGELFF	TGTGCCAGCAGTGGGGGACTGAACACCGGGGAGCTGTTTTTT
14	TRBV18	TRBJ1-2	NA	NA	CASSPDSRGYGYTF	TGTGCCAGCTCCCCTGACTCCCGAGGGTATGGCTACACCTTC
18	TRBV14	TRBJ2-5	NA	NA	CASSQETLLGDPGETQYF	TGTGCCAGCAGCCAAGAAACGCTCCTTGGGGATCCGGGGGAGACCCAGTACTTC
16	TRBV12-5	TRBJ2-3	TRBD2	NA	CASGSSPSGTTDTQYF	TGTGCTAGTGGTTCATCACCTAGCGGAACCACAGATACGCAGTATTTT
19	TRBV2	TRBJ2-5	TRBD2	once	CASTPGGLAGGPLGETQYF	TGTGCCAGCACCCCGGGGGGACTAGCGGGAGGGCCGTTAGGAGAGACCCAGTACTTC
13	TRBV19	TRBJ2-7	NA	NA	CASSPSRGYEQYF	TGTGCCAGTAGTCCCAGTAGGGGGTACGAGCAGTACTTC
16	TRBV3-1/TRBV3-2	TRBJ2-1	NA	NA	CASSHPGTAIMKRQFF	TGTGCCAGCAGCCACCCCGGGACTGCGATAATGAAAAGGCAGTTCTTC
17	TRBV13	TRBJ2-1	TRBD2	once	CASITRMIGRDYNEQFF	TGTGCCAGCATCACAAGGATGATCGGGAGGGATTACAATGAGCAGTTCTTC
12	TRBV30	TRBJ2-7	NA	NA	CAWSPDKVEQYF	TGTGCCTGGAGTCCCGACAAAGTCGAGCAGTACTTC
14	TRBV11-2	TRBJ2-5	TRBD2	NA	CASSLGRAQETQYF	TGTGCCAGCTCCCTGGGGAGGGCGCAAGAGACCCAGTACTTC
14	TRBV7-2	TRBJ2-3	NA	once	CASSFTRGGDTQYF	TGTGCCAGCAGCTTTACCAGGGGAGGGGATACGCAGTATTTT
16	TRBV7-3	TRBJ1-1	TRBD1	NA	CASSLTSRGLDTEAFF	TGTGCCAGCAGCTTAACAAGCAGGGGGCTAGACACTGAAGCTTTCTTT
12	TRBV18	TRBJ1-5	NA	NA	CASSPENQPQHF	TGTGCCAGCTCACCCGAGAATCAGCCCCAGCATTTT
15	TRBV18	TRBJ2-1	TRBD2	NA	CASSTGGLWGNEQFF	TGTGCCAGCTCAACGGGGGGACTTTGGGGCAATGAGCAGTTCTTC
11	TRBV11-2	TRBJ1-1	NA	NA	CASSLDREAFF	TGTGCCAGCAGCTTAGACAGAGAAGCTTTCTTT
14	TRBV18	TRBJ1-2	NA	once	CASSPETETHGYTF	TGTGCCAGCTCACCGGAGACAGAAACGCATGGCTACACCTTC
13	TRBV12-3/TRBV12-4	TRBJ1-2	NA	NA	CASTMRESYGYTF	TGTGCCAGCACCATGAGGGAAAGCTATGGCTACACCTTC
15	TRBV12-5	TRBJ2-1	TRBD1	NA	CASGLTPTGTDEQFF	TGTGCTAGTGGTTTGACCCCGACAGGGACGGATGAGCAGTTCTTC
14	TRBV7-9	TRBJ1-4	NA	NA	CASSLGGVREKLFF	TGTGCCAGCAGCTTAGGGGGAGTCCGCGAAAAACTGTTTTTT
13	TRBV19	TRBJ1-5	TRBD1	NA	CASSETGGQPQHF	TGTGCCAGTAGTGAAACAGGGGGCCAGCCCCAGCATTTT
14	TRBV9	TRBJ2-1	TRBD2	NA	CASSETSAHNEQFF	TGTGCCAGCAGCGAGACTAGCGCGCACAATGAGCAGTTCTTC
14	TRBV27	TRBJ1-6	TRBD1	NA	CASRPTGGGSPLHF	TGTGCCAGCAGACCGACAGGGGGAGGTTCACCCCTCCACTTT
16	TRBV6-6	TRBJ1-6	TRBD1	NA	CASSPGQGGGNSPLHF	TGTGCCAGCAGTCCCGGACAGGGAGGGGGTAATTCACCCCTCCACTTT
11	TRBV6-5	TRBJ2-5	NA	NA	CASSSVKTQYF	TGTGCCAGCAGTTCCGTAAAGACCCAGTACTTC
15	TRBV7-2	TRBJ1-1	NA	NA	CASSLGSAGNTEAFF	TGTGCCAGCAGCCTCGGGAGCGCGGGGAACACTGAAGCTTTCTTT
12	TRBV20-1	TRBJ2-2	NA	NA	CSASDFTGELFF	TGCAGTGCTAGTGACTTTACCGGGGAGCTGTTTTTT
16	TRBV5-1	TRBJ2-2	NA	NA	CASSLVSAGRTGELFF	TGCGCCAGCAGCTTGGTTTCGGCAGGCCGCACCGGGGAGCTGTTTTTT
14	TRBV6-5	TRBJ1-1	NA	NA	CASSYSGGVAEAFF	TGTGCCAGCAGTTACTCGGGGGGAGTGGCTGAAGCTTTCTTT
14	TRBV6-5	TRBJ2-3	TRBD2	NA	CASRLAVDTDTQYF	TGTGCCAGTCGACTAGCGGTTGACACAGATACGCAGTATTTT
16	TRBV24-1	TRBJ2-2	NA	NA	CATGAVSGASQGELFF	TGTGCCACCGGGGCGGTGAGTGGGGCGTCGCAGGGGGAGCTGTTTTTT
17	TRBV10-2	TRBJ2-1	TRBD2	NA	CASSESGGSGSKGEQFF	TGCGCCAGCAGTGAGTCGGGGGGTAGCGGGAGTAAGGGTGAGCAGTTCTTC
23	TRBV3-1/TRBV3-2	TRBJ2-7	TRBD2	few	CASSQDPSPGLAGVASGLFEQYF	TGTGCCAGCAGCCAAGACCCTTCACCGGGACTAGCGGGAGTAGCCTCCGGTCTCTTCGAGCAGTACTTC
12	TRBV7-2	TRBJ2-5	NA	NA	CASGLPQETQYF	TGTGCCAGCGGACTACCCCAAGAGACCCAGTACTTC
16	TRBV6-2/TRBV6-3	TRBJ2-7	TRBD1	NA	CASSFVWTGGINEQYF	TGTGCCAGCAGTTTCGTATGGACAGGGGGAATCAACGAGCAGTACTTC
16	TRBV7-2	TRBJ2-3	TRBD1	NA	CASSPPRDRGGDTQYF	TGTGCCAGCAGCCCTCCCCGGGACAGGGGGGGAGATACGCAGTATTTT
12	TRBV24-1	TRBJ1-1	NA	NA	CATSDGYTEAFF	TGTGCCACCAGTGACGGGTACACTGAAGCTTTCTTT
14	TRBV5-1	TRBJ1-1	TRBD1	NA	CASTGQGYNTEAFF	TGCGCCAGCACCGGACAGGGGTACAACACTGAAGCTTTCTTT
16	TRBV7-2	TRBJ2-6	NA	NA	CASSWESYSGANVLTF	TGTGCCAGCAGCTGGGAGTCGTACTCTGGGGCCAACGTCCTGACTTTC
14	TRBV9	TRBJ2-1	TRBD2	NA	CASSVAWASGEQFF	TGTGCCAGCAGCGTAGCGTGGGCTAGCGGTGAGCAGTTCTTC
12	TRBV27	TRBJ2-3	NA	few	CASSAYTDTQYF	TGTGCCAGCAGTGCGTACACAGATACGCAGTATTTT
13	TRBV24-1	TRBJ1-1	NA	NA	CATRSPLNTEAFF	TGTGCCACCAGGAGCCCGTTGAACACTGAAGCTTTCTTT
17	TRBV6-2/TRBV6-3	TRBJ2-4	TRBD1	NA	CASSSSEGTGYQNIQYF	TGTGCCAGCAGCTCTTCTGAGGGGACAGGGTATCAAAACATTCAGTACTTC
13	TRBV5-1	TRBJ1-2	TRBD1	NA	CASSLGQGFGYTF	TGCGCCAGCAGCCTGGGACAGGGGTTTGGCTACACCTTC
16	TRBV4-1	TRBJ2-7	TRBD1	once	CASSLFRTGGIYEQYF	TGCGCCAGCAGCTTATTCCGGACAGGGGGCATCTACGAGCAGTACTTC
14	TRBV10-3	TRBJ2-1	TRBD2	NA	CAIMSGLAGNEQFF	TGTGCCATCATGAGTGGGCTAGCGGGAAATGAGCAGTTCTTC